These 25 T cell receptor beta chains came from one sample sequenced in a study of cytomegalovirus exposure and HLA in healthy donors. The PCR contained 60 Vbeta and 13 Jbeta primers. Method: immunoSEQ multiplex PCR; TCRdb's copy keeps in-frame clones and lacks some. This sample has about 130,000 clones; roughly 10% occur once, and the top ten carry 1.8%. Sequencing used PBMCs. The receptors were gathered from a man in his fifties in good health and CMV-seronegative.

In DNA, the CDR3 is TGCGCCAGCAGCTTGGTTTCGGCAGGGGGAAATCAGCCCCAGCATTTT. Its protein product is CASSLVSAGGNQPQHF. The chain carries TRBV5-1 and TRBJ1-5; 7 bases agree with TRBD1. CDR3 length equals 16 residues. Germline CDR1 reads SGHRS; CDR2 reads YFSETQ. V trimming: 0 bases; J trimming: 4 bases; junction bases outside the gene matches: 7.

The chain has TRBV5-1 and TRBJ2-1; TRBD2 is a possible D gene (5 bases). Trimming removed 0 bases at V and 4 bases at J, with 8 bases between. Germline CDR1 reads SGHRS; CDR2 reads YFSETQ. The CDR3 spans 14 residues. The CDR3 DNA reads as TGCGCCAGCAGCTTGGATGGGGAGTACAATGAGCAGTTCTTC. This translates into CASSLDGEYNEQFF.

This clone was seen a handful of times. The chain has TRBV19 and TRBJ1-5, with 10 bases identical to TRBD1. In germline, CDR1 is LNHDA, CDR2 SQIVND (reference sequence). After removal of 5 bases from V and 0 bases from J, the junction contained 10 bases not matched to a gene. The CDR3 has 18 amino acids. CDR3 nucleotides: TGTGCCAGTAGTCTTCCGGGACAGGGGCCATATAGCAATCAGCCCCAGCATTTT. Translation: CASSLPGQGPYSNQPQHF.

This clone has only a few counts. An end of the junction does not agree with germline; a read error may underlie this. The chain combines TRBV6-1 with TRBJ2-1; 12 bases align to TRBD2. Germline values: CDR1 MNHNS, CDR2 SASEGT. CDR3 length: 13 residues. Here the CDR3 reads CASSITSGRTKVF. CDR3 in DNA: TGTGCCAGCAGCATAACTAGCGGGAGGACTAAAGTCTTC.

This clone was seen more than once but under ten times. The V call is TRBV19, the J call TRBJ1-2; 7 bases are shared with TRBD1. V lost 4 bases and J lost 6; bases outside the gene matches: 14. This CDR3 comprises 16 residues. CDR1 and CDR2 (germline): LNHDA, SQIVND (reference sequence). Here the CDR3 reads CASSTPQGGTRDGYTF. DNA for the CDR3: TGTGCCAGTAGTACCCCCCAGGGGGGGACTAGGGATGGCTACACCTTC.

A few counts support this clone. In DNA, the CDR3 is TGTGCCAGTAGCATTCACAGTATTGTCACTAGACCGGGTCTCGAGCAGTACTTC. The encoded protein is CASSIHSIVTRPGLEQYF. The chain recombines TRBV19 with TRBJ2-7; the D gene is possibly TRBD2 (5 bases). Trimming left V 6 bases short and J 6 bases short, with 30 bases between. Germline V lookup: CDR1 LNHDA, CDR2 SQIVND (reference sequence). This CDR3 region has 18 residues.

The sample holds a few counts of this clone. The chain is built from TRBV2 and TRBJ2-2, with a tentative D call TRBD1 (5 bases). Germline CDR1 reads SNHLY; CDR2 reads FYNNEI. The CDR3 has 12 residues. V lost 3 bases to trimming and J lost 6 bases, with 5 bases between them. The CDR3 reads CASSDRAGELFF. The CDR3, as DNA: TGTGCCAGCAGTGACAGGGCCGGGGAGCTGTTTTTT.

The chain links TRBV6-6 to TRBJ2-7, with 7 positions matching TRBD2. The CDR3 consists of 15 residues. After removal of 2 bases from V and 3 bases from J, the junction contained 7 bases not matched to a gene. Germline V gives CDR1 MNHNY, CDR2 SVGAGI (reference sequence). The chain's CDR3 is CASSYEGTTGYEQYF. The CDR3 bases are TGTGCCAGCAGTTACGAAGGGACTACCGGCTACGAGCAGTACTTC.

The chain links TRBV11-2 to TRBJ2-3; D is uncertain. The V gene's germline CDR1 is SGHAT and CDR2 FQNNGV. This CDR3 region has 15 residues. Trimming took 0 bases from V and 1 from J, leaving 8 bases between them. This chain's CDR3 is CASSLERLGTDTQYF. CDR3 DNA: TGTGCCAGCAGCTTAGAGCGTCTCGGCACAGATACGCAGTATTTT.

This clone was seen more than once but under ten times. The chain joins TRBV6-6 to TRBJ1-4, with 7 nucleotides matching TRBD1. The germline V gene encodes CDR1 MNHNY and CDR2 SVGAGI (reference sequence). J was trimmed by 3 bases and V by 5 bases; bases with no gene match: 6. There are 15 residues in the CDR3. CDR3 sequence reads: CASSTQGGANEKLFF. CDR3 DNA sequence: TGTGCCAGCAGTACTCAGGGGGGTGCTAATGAAAAACTGTTTTTT.

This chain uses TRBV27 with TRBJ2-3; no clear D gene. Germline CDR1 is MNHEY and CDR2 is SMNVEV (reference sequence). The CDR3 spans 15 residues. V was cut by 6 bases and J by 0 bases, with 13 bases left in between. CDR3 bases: TGTGCCAGCAGCCCCTGGTCGACTAGCACAGATACGCAGTATTTT. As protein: CASSPWSTSTDTQYF.

CDR3 in amino acids: CASSLGNVRGEQFF. CDR3 coding DNA: TGTGCCAGCAGTTTAGGGAACGTCAGGGGCGAGCAGTTCTTC. V gene TRBV28 combines with J gene TRBJ2-1; D possibly corresponds to TRBD1 (6 bases). Germline V CDR1 and CDR2: MDHEN, SYDVKM. The CDR3 sequence is 14 residues long. V lost 2 bases, J lost 10 bases, and 15 bases lay in between.

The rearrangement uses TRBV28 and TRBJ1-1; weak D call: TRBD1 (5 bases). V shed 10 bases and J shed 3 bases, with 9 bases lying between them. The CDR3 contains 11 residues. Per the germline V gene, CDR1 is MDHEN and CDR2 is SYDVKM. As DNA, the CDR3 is TGTGCCACCGGGGGGTACACTGAAGCTTTCTTT. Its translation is CATGGYTEAFF.

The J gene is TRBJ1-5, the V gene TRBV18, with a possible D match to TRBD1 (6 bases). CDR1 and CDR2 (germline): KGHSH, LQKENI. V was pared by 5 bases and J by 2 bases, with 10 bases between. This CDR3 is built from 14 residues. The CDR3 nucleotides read TGTGCCAGCTCATCAGGGGCCGGCAATCAGCCCCAGCATTTT. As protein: CASSSGAGNQPQHF.

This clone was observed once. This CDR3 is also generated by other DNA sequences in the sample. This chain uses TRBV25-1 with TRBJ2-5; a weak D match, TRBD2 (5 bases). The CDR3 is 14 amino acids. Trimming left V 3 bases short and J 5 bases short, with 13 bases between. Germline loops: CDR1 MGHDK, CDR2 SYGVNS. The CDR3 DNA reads TGTGCCAGCAGTGAGATAGGGAGAGGGGAGACCCAGTACTTC. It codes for CASSEIGRGETQYF.

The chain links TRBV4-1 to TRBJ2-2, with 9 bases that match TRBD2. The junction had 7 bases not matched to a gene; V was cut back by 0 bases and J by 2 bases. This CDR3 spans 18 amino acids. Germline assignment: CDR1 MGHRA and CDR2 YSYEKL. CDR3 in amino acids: CASSQDLAAGGNTGELFF. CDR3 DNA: TGCGCCAGCAGCCAAGATCTTGCAGCGGGGGGAAACACCGGGGAGCTGTTTTTT.

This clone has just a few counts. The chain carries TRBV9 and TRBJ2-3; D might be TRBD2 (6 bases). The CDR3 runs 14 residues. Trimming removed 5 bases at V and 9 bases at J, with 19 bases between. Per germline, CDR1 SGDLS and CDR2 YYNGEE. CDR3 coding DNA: TGTGCCAGCAGTCTTAGCGGCCCCCTGGAGACGCAGTATTTT. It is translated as CASSLSGPLETQYF. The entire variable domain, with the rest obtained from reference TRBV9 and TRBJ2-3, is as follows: DSGVTQTPKHLITATGQRVTLRCSPRSGDLSVYWYQQSLDQGLQFLIQYYNGEERAKGNILERFSAQQFPDLHSELNLSSLELGDSALYFCASSLSGPLETQYFGPGTRLTVL.

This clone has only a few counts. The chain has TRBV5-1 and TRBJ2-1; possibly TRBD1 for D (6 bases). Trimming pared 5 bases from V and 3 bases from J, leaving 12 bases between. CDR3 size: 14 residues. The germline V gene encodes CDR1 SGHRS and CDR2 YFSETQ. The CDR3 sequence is CASRPGQIYNEQFF. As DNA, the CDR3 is TGCGCCAGCAGACCGGGACAAATCTACAATGAGCAGTTCTTC.

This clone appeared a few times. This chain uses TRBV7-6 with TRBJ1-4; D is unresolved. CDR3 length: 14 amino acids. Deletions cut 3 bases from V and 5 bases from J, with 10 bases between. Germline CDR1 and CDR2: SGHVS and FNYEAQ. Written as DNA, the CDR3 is TGTGCCAGCAGCTTGCGGATTGGGAATGAAAAACTGTTTTTT. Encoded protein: CASSLRIGNEKLFF.

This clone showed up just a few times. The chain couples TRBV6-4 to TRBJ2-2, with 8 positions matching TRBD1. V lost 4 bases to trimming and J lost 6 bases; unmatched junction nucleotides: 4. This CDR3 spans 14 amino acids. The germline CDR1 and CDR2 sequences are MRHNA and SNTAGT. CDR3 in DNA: TGTGCCAGCAGTGTGGACAGGGAGGCCGGGGAGCTGTTTTTT. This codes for CASSVDREAGELFF.

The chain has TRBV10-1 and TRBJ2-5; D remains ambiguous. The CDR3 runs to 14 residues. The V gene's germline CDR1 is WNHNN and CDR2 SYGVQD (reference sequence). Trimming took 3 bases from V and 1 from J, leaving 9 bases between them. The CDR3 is CASSELRGQETQYF. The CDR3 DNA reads TGCGCCAGCAGTGAATTAAGAGGCCAAGAGACCCAGTACTTC.

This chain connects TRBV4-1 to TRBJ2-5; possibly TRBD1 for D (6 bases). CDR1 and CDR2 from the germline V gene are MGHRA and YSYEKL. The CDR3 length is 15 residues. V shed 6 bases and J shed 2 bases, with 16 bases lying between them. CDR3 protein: CASSTQPGVQETQYF. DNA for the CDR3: TGCGCCAGCAGTACTCAACCAGGGGTTCAAGAGACCCAGTACTTC.

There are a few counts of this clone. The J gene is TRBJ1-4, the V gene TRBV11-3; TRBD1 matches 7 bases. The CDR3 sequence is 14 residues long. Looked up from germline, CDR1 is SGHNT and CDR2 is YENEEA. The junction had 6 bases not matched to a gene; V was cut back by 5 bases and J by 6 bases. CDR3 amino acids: CASSRSGTDEKLFF. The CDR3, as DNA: TGTGCCAGCAGCCGAAGTGGGACAGATGAAAAACTGTTTTTT.

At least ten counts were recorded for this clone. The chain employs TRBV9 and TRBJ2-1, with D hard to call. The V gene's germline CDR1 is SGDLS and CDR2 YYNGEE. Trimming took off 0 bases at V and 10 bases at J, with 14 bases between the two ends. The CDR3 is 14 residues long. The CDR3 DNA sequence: TGTGCCAGCAGCGTAGATGGTGCGTATAAAGAGCAGTTCTTC. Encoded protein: CASSVDGAYKEQFF.

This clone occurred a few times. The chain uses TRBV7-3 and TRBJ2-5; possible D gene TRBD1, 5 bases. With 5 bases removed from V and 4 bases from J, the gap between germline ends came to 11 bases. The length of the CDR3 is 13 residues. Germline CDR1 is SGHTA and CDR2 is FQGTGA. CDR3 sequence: CASSLGAIETQYF. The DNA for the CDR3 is TGTGCCAGCAGCCTAGGGGCCATAGAGACCCAGTACTTC.